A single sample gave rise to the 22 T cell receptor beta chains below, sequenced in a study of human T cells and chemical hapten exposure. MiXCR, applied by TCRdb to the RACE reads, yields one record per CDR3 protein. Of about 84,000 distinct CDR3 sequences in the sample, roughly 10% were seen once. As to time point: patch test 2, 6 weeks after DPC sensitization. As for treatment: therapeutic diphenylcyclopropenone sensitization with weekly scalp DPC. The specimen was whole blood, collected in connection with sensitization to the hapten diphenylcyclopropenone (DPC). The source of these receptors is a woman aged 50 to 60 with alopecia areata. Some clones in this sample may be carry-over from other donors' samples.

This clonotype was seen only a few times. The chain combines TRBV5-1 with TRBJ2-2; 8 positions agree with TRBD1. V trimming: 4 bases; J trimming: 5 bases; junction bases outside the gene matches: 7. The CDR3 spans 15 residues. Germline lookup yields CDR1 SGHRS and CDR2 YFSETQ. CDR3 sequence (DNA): TGCGCCAGCAGCGGAAGTCAGGGGGCGACCGGGGAGCTGTTTTTT. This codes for CASSGSQGATGELFF.

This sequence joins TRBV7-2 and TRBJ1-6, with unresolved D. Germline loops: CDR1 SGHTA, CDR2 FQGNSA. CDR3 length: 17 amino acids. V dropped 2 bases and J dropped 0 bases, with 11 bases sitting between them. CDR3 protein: CASSLSPPSSYNSPLHF. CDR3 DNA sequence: TGTGCCAGCAGCTTAAGTCCCCCTAGCTCCTATAATTCACCCCTCCACTTT.

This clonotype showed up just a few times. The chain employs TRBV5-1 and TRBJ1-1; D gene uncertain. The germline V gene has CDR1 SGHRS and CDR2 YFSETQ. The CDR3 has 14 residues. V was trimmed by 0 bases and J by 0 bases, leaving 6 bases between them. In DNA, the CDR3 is TGCGCCAGCAGCTTGGGTAGGCTGAACACTGAAGCTTTCTTT. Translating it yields CASSLGRLNTEAFF.

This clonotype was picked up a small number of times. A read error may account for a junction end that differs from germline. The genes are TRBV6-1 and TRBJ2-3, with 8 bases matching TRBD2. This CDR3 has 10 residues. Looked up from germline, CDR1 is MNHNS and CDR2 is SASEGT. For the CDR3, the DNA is TGTGCCGGGGGGGTAGCGGGACGGAGTTTT. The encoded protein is CAGGVAGRSF.

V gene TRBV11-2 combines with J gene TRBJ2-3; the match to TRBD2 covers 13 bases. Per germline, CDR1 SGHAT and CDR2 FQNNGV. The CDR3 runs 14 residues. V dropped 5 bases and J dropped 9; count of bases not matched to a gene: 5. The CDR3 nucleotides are TGTGCCAGCAGCCCAGGACTAGCGGGAGTCACGCAGTATTTT. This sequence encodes CASSPGLAGVTQYF.

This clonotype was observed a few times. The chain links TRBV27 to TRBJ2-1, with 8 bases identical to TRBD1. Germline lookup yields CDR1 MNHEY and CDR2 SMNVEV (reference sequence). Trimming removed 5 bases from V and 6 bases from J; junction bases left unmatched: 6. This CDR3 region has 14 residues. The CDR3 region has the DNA TGTGCCAGCAGTCAGGACAGGGATTTCAATGAGCAGTTCTTC. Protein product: CASSQDRDFNEQFF.

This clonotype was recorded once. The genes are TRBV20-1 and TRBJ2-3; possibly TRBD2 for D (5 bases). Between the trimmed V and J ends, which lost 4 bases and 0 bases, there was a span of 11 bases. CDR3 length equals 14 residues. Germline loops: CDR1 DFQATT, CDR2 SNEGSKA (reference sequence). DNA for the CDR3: TGCAGTGCTAAACCTAGCAGCAGCACAGATACGCAGTATTTT. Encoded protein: CSAKPSSSTDTQYF.

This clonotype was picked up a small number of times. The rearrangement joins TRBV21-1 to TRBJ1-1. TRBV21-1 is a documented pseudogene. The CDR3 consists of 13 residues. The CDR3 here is CASSASRDTEAFF. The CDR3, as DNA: TGTGCCAGCAGTGCCTCAAGGGACACTGAAGCTTTCTTT.

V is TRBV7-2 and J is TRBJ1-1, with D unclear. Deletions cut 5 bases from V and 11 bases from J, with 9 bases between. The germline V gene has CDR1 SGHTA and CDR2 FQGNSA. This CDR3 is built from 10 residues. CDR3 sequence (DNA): TGTGCCAGCAGCAATAATGTCGCTTTCTTT. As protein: CASSNNVAFF.

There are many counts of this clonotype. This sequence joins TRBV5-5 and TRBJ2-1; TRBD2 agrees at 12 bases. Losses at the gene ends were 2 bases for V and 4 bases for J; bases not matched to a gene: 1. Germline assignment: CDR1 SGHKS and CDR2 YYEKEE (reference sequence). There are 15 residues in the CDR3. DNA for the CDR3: TGTGCCAGCAGCTTACTAGCGGGAGGTTACAATGAGCAGTTCTTC. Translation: CASSLLAGGYNEQFF. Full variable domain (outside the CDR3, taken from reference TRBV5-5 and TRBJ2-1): DAGVTQSPTHLIKTRGQQVTLRCSPISGHKSVSWYQQVLGQGPQFIFQYYEKEERGRGNFPDRFSARQFPNYSSELNVNALLLGDSALYLCASSLLAGGYNEQFFGPGTRLTVL.

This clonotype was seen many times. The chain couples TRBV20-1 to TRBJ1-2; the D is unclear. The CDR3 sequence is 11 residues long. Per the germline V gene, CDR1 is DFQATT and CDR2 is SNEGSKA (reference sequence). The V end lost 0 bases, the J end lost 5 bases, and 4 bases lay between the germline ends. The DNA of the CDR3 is TGCAGTGCTAGAGATCGATATGGCTACACCTTC. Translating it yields CSARDRYGYTF.

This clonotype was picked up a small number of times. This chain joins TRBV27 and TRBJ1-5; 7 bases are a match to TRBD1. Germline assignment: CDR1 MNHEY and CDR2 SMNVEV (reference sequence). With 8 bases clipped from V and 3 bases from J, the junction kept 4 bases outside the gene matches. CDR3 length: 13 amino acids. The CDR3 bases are TGTGCCAGCTCGACAGGGTACAATCAGCCCCAGCATTTT. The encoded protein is CASSTGYNQPQHF.

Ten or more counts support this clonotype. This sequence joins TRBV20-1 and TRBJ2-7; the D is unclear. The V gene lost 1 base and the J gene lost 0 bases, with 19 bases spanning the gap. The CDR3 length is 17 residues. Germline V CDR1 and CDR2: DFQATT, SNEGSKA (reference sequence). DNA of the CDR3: TGCAGTGCTAGAGGTATAATGACACCCAGGAGCTCCTACGAGCAGTACTTC. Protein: CSARGIMTPRSSYEQYF.

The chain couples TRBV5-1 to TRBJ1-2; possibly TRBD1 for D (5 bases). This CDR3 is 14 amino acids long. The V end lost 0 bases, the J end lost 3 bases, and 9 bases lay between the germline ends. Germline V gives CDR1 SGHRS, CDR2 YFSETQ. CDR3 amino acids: CASSLGGGHYGYTF. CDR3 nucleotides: TGCGCCAGCAGCTTGGGGGGCGGCCACTATGGCTACACCTTC.

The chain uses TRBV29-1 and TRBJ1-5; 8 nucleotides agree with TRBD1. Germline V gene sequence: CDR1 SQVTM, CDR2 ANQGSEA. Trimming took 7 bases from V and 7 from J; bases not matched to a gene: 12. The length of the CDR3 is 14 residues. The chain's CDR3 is CSAAQAGGQQPQHF. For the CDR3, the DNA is TGCAGCGCTGCTCAGGCAGGGGGCCAGCAGCCCCAGCATTTT.

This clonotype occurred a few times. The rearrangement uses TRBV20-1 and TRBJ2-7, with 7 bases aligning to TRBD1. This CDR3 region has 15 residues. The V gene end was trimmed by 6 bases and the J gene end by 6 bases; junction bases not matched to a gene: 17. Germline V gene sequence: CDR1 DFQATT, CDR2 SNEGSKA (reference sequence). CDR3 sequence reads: CSAKASNRGYPEQYF. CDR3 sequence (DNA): TGCAGTGCGAAGGCCTCGAACAGGGGTTATCCCGAGCAGTACTTC.

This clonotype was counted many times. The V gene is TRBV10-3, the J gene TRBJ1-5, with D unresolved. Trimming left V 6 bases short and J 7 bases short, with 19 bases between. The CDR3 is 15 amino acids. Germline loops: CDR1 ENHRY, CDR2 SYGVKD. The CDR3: CAISSDKGFKQPQHF. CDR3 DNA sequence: TGTGCCATCAGCTCTGATAAGGGTTTCAAACAGCCCCAGCATTTT.

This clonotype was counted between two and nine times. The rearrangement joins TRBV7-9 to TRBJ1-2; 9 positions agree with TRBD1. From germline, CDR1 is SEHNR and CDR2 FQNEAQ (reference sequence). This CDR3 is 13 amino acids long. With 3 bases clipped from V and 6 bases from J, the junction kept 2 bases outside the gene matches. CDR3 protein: CASSFGTGNGYTF. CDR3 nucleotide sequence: TGTGCCAGCAGCTTTGGGACAGGGAATGGCTACACCTTC.

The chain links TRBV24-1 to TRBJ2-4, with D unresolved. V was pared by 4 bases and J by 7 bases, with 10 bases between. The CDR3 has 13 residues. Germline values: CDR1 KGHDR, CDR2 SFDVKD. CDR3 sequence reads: CATSEASSNIQYF. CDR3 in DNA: TGTGCCACCAGTGAGGCCAGTAGTAACATTCAGTACTTC.

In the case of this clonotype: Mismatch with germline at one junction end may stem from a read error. The CDR3 here is CASSYIGLDTGGLFF. The CDR3 region has the DNA TGTGCCAGCAGTTACATCGGCCTGGACACCGGGGGGCTGTTTTTT. The chain recombines TRBV6-2 or TRBV6-3 with TRBJ2-2; a possible D gene is TRBD2 (6 bases). CDR1 is MNHEY and CDR2 is SVGEGT in the germline V gene. The CDR3 has 15 amino acids.

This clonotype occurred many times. The DNA of the CDR3 is TGCAGTGCTAGAGATAGGCGACCCGGTCAGGGCGAGCAGTACTTC. Amino acid sequence: CSARDRRPGQGEQYF. The chain has TRBV20-1 and TRBJ2-7, with D perhaps matching TRBD1 (5 bases). The germline V gene encodes CDR1 DFQATT and CDR2 SNEGSKA (reference sequence). Trimming stripped 0 bases from V and 6 bases from J, with 18 bases between. There are 15 residues in the CDR3.

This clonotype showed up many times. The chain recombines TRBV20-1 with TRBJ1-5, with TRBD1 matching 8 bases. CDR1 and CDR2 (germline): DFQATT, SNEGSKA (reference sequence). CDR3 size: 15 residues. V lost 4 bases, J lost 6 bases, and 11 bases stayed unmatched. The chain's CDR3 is CSAMDREKVAQPQHF. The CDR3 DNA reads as TGCAGTGCTATGGACAGGGAGAAGGTCGCTCAGCCCCAGCATTTT.